This TCR beta chain was observed in a study of T cell repertoires in cytomegalovirus infection. At the level of the study: The public TCR beta signatures pointed to both CMV infection and matching HLA type. The study's findings and limits: Based on cumulative public TCR beta family frequency, carriers of CMV plus the relevant HLA were identified. HLA-C-restricted CMV-specific TCR beta clonotypes were dominant in the ex vivo response.

This clonotype was observed a few times. Its cognate antigen is unknown. TCRdb ran MiXCR on the reads and lists one entry per CDR3 protein. The table shows around 740,000 distinct CDR3 sequences, with approximately 40% occurring only once. The CDR3 has 12 amino acids. Germline V gene lookup returns CDR1 DFQATT and CDR2 SNEGSKA (reference sequence). The V and J ends lost 3 bases and 4 bases respectively, with 9 bases between them. Specimen: PBMCs. The source of this sequence is a human donor in good health (CMV status not recorded). Some clones in this sample may be carry-over from other donors' samples. The chain carries TRBV20-1 and TRBJ1-2; D gene unclear. In DNA, the CDR3 is TGCAGTGCTAGTCTGCCAACCTATGGCTACACCTTC. This encodes CSASLPTYGYTF.